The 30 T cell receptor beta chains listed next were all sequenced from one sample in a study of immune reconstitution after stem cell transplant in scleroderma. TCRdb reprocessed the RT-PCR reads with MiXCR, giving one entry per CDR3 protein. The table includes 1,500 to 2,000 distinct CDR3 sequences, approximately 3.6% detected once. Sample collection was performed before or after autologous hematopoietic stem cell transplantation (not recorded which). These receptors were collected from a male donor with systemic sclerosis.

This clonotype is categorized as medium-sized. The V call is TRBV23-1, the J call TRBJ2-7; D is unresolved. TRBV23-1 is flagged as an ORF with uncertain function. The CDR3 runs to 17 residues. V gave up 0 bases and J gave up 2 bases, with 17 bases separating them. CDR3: CASSQSVCGSLAYEQYF. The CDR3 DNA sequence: TGCGCCAGCAGTCAATCCGTCTGCGGCAGCCTTGCCTACGAGCAGTACTTC.

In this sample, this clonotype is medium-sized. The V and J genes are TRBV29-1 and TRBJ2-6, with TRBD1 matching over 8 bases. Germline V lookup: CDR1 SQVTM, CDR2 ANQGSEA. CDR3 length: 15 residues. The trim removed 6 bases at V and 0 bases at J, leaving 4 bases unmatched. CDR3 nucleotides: TGCAGCGTAAGACAGGGGAGCTCTGGGGCCAACGTCCTGACTTTC. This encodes CSVRQGSSGANVLTF.

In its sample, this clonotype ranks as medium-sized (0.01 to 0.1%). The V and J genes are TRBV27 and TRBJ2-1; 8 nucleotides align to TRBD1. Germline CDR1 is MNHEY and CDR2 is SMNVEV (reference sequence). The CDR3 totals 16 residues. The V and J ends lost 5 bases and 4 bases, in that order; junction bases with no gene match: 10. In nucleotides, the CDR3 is TGTGCCAGCAGTGGAGGACAGGGAATTTCGTACAATGAGCAGTTCTTC. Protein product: CASSGGQGISYNEQFF.

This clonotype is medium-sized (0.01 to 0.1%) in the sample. DNA for the CDR3: TGCAGCGTTGGCTCTGGAAACACCATATATTTT. Protein sequence: CSVGSGNTIYF. This sequence joins TRBV29-1 and TRBJ1-3; D gene unclear. The V gene lost 4 bases and the J gene lost 0 bases, with 1 base spanning the gap. This CDR3 is built from 11 residues. CDR1 is SQVTM, CDR2 ANQGSEA, per germline.

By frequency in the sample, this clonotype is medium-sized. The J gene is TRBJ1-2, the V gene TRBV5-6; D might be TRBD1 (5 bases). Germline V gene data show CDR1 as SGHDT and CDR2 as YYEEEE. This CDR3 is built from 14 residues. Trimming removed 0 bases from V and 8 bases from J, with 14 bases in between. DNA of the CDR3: TGTGCCAGCAGCTTGGGTACTGGGGGTTACGGCTACACCTTC. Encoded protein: CASSLGTGGYGYTF.

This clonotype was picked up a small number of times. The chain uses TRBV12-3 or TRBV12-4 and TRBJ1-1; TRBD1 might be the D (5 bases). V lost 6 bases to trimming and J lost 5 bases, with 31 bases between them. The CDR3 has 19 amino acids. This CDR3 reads CASSTLRTDKGIPGTEAFF. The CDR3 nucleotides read TGTGCCAGCAGCACGCTAAGGACGGACAAGGGGATCCCGGGGACTGAAGCTTTCTTT.

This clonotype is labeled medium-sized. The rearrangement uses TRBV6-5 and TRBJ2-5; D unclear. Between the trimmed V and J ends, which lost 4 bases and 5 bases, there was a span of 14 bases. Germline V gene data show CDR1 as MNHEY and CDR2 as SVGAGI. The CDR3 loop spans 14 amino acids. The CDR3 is CASSSTLGLETQYF. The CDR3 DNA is TGTGCCAGCAGTTCGACATTGGGCCTGGAGACCCAGTACTTC.

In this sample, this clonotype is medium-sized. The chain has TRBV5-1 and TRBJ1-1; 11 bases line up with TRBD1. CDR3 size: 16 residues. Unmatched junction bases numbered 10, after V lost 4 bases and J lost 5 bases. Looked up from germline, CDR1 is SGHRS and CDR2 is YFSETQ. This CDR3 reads CASSPGGTGGSTEAFF. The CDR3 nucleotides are TGCGCCAGCAGCCCTGGGGGGACAGGGGGGTCGACTGAAGCTTTCTTT.

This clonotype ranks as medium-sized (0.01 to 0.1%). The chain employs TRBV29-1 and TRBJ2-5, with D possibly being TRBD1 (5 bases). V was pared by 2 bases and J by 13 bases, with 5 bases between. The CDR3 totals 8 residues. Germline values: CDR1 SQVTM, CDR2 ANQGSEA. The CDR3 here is CSVEQGYF. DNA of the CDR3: TGCAGCGTTGAACAGGGGTACTTC.

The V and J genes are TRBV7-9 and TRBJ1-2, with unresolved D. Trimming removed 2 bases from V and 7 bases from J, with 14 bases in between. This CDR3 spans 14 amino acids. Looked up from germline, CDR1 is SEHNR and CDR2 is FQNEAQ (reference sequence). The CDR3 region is CASSLSGRESGYTF. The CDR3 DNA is TGTGCCAGCAGCTTATCCGGGCGCGAGTCTGGCTACACCTTC.

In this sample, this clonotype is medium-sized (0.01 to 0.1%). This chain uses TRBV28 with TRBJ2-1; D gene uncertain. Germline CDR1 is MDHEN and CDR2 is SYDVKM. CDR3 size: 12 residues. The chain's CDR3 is CEASRASFEQFF. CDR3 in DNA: TGTGAGGCGAGTCGGGCGAGTTTTGAGCAGTTCTTC.

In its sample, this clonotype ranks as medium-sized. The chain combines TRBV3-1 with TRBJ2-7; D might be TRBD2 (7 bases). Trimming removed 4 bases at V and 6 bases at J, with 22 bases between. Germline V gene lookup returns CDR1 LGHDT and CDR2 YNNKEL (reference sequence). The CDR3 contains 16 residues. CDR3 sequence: CASSPEGGGRFGEQYF. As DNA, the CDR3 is TGTGCCAGCAGCCCGGAAGGGGGGGGGCGGTTCGGCGAGCAGTACTTC.

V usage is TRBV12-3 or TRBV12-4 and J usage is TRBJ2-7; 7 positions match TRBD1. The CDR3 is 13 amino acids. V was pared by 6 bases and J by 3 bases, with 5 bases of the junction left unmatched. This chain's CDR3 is CASSRQGDYEQYF. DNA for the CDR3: TGTGCCAGCAGCAGGCAGGGGGACTACGAGCAGTACTTC.

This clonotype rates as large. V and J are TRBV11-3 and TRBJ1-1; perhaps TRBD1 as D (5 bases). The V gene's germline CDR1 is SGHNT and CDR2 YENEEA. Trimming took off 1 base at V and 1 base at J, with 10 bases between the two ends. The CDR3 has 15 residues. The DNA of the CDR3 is TGTGCCAGCAGCTTAGGTGCTGACAGGAACACTGAAGCTTTCTTT. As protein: CASSLGADRNTEAFF.

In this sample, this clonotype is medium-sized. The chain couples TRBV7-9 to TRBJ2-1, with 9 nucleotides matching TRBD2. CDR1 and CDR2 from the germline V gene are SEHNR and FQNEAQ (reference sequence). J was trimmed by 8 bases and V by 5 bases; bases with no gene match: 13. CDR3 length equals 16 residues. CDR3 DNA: TGTGCCAGCAGCCTCCCTTTTGCTAGCGGGATCTATGAGCAGTTCTTC. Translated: CASSLPFASGIYEQFF.

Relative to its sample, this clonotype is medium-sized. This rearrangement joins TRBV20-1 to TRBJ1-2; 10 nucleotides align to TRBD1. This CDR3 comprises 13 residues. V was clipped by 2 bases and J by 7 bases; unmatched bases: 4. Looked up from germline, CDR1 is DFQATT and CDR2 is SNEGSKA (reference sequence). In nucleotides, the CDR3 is TGCAGTGCTAGACGACAGGGGGCGGTTGGCTACACCTTC. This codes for CSARRQGAVGYTF.

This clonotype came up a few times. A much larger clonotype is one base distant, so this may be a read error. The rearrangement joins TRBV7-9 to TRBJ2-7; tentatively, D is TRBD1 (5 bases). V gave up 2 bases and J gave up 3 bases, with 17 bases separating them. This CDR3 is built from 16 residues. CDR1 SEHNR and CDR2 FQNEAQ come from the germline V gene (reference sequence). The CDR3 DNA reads TGTGCCAGCAGCTTACCTCTGTGGGGCGCTGACTACGAGCAGTACTTC. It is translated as CASSLPLWGADYEQYF.

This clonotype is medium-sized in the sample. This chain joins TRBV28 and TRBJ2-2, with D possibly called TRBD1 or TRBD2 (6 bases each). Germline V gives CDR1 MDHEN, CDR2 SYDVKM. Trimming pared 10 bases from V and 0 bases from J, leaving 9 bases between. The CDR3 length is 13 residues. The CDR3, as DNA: TGTGCCACTGGGGGGCCGAACACCGGGGAGCTGTTTTTT. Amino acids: CATGGPNTGELFF.

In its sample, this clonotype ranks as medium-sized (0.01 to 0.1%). The CDR3 sequence: CASRGDTQYF. DNA for the CDR3: TGCGCCAGCAGAGGAGATACGCAGTATTTT. The gene calls are TRBV23-1 and TRBJ2-3; D remains unclear. TRBV23-1 is an ORF, with its function uncertain. The CDR3 consists of 10 residues. Trimming took 6 bases from V and 5 from J, leaving 3 bases between them.

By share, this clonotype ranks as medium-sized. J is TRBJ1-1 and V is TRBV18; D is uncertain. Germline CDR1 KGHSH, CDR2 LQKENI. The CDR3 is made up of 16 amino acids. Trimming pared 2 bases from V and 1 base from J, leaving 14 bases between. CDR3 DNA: TGTGCCAGCTCACCATGGGCAACGAGGGAGAACACTGAAGCTTTCTTT. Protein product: CASSPWATRENTEAFF.

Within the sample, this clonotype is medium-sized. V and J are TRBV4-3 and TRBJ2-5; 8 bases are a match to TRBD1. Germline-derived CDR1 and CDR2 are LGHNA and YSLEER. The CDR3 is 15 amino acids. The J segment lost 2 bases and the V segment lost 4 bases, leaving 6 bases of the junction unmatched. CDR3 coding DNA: TGCGCCAGCAGCCCCGGGACAGGCGAACAAGAGACCCAGTACTTC. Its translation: CASSPGTGEQETQYF.

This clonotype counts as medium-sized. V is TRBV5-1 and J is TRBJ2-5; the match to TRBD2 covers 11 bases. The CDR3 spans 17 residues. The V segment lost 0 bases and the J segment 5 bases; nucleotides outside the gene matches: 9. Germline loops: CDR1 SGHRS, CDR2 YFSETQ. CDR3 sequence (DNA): TGCGCCAGCAGCTTGGCCCTAGCGGGAGGAGCTGGTGAGACCCAGTACTTC. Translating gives CASSLALAGGAGETQYF.

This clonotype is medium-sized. This CDR3 reads CASSQERGDGSPLHF. The CDR3, as DNA: TGCGCCAGCAGCCAAGAAAGGGGGGATGGATCACCCCTCCACTTT. The chain links TRBV4-3 to TRBJ1-6; TRBD1 might be the D (6 bases). The V gene's germline CDR1 is LGHNA and CDR2 YSLEER. This CDR3 comprises 15 residues. Trimming pared 0 bases from V and 10 bases from J, leaving 13 bases between.

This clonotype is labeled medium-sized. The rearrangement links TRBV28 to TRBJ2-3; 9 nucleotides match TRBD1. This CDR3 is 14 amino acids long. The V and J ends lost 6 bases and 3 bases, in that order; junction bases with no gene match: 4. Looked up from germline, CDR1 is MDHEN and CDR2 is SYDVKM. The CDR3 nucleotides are TGTGCCAGCAGCCGGGACAGGGTGACAGATACGCAGTATTTT. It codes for CASSRDRVTDTQYF.

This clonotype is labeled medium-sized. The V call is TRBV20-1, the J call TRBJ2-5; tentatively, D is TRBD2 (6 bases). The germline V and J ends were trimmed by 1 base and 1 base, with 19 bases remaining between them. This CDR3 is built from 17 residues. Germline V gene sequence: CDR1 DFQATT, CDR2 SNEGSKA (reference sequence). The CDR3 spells CSARAVGAGHIQETQYF. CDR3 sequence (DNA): TGCAGTGCTAGAGCGGTAGGAGCGGGCCATATCCAAGAGACCCAGTACTTC.

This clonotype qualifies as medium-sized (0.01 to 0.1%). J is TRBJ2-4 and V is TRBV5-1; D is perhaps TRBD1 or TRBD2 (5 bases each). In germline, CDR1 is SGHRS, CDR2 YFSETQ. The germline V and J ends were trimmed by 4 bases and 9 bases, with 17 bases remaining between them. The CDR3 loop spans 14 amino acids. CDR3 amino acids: CASSPGASPGIQYF. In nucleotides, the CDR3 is TGCGCCAGCAGCCCCGGGGCATCCCCCGGCATTCAGTACTTC.

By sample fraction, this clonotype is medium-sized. Here the CDR3 reads CASSLVGGQDLSGNTIYF. The DNA of the CDR3 is TGTGCCAGCAGCTTGGTTGGTGGGCAAGATCTCTCTGGAAACACCATATATTTT. The chain links TRBV5-6 to TRBJ1-3; D remains unclear. Trimming stripped 0 bases from V and 0 bases from J, with 16 bases between. This CDR3 comprises 18 residues. Germline assignment: CDR1 SGHDT and CDR2 YYEEEE.

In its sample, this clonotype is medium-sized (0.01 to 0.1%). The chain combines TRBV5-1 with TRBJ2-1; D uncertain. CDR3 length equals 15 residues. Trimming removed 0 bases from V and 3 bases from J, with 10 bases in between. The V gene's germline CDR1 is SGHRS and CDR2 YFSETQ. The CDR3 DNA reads TGCGCCAGCAGCTTGGGACGGGTCGACTACAATGAGCAGTTCTTC. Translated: CASSLGRVDYNEQFF. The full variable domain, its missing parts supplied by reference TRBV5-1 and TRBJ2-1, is KAGVTQTPRYLIKTRGQQVTLSCSPISGHRSVSWYQQTPGQGLQFLFEYFSETQRNKGNFPGRFSGRQFSNSRSEMNVSTLELGDSALYLCASSLGRVDYNEQFFGPGTRLTVL.

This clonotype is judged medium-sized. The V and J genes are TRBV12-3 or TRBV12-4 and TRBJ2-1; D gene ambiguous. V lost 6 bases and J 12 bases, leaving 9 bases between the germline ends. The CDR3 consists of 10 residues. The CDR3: CASSRVGQFF. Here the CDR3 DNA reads TGTGCCAGCAGCCGCGTAGGGCAGTTCTTC.

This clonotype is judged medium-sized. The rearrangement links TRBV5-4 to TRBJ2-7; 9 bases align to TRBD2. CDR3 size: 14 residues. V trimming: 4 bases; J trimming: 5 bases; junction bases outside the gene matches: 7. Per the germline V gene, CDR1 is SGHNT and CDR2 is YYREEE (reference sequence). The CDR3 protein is CASSTAGGPDEQYF. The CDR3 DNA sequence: TGTGCCAGCAGCACGGCGGGAGGGCCCGACGAGCAGTACTTC.